The rows below give T cell receptor beta chains drawn from one sample of a study of blood T cell repertoires in COVID-19. The data were produced by immunoSEQ multiplex PCR, yet TCRdb's version contains in-frame clones alone and is incomplete. The sample shows 490,000 or so clones, 85% to 90% of them seen only once. The sample taken for sequencing was PBMCs or T cells enriched from blood (not recorded which). Receptors originate from a woman aged 40 to 55 who had recovered from COVID-19. The CDR3 runs from the conserved cysteine through the conserved F or W. Each record gives: J gene, V gene, CDR3 length, D gene, clone size, CDR3 DNA, CDR3 protein. A D gene is named only where the DNA matches it firmly. Size is stated for part of the rows, as once, few or many counts, or as a class when the clone is expanded.

>TRBJ2-7|TRBV18|15|NA|NA
TGTGCCAGCTCACCACCGACTGGAGGGATCTACGAGCAGTACTTC
CASSPPTGGIYEQYF
>TRBJ2-1|TRBV11-2|14|NA|NA
TGTGCCAGCAGCACAACCGGGGGTTACTATGAGCAGTTCTTC
CASSTTGGYYEQFF
>TRBJ2-1|TRBV4-3|16|TRBD2|NA
TGCGCCAGCAGCCAAGGGGAGGGGACTAGTGGCGATGAGCAGTTCTTC
CASSQGEGTSGDEQFF
>TRBJ1-1|TRBV5-1|13|TRBD1|NA
TGCGCCAGCAGCTTGGGCCGGGACAGCAAGGCTTTCTTT
CASSLGRDSKAFF
>TRBJ1-1|TRBV5-1|14|NA|NA
TGCGCCAGCAGCTTGACAGCCATGAACACTGAAGCTTTCTTT
CASSLTAMNTEAFF
>TRBJ2-1|TRBV10-2|12|NA|NA
TGCGCCAGCAGTGTTTTCCGCAATGAGCAGTTCTTC
CASSVFRNEQFF
>TRBJ1-4|TRBV5-4|15|NA|NA
TGTGCCAGCAGCGAAAGGGGGAGAGCTAATGAAAAACTGTTTTTT
CASSERGRANEKLFF
>TRBJ2-3|TRBV5-6|15|TRBD1|NA
TGTGCCAGCAGCCTCTCGGGACAGGGGGCAGATACGCAGTATTTT
CASSLSGQGADTQYF
>TRBJ2-7|TRBV9|15|TRBD2|NA
TGTGCCAGCAGCGTTAGCGGGGCGCCTTCCTACGAGCAGTACTTC
CASSVSGAPSYEQYF
>TRBJ2-1|TRBV5-5|16|TRBD2|NA
TGTGCCAGCAGCTTGTCCGGGACTAGCGGGGGAAATGAGCAGTTCTTC
CASSLSGTSGGNEQFF
>TRBJ1-5|TRBV21-1|14|NA|NA
TGTGCCAGCAGCACTCGGGGGTTCGGTCAGCCCCAGCATTTT
CASSTRGFGQPQHF
>TRBJ2-3|TRBV4-3|17|NA|NA
TGCGCCAGCAGCCAAGATTTTGTCGACACTTACACAGATACGCAGTATTTT
CASSQDFVDTYTDTQYF
>TRBJ1-5|TRBV19|14|TRBD1|few
TGTGCCAGTAGTCCGGGACAGATGAATCAGCCCCAGCATTTT
CASSPGQMNQPQHF